This T cell receptor beta chain was profiled in a study of cytomegalovirus exposure and HLA in healthy donors. Study results and limitations: A later analysis associated 16,951 TCR beta sequences with HLA alleles at a 0.05 false discovery rate. A later analysis reportedly found fewer N-insertions in an Asian-associated ancestry cluster than the roughly 670-donor mean.

The CDR3 consists of 15 residues. V lost 5 bases, J lost 5 bases, and 17 bases lay in between. Germline CDR1 is KGHSH and CDR2 is LQKENI. Concerning this clone: Its antigen is currently unknown.

It was with 60 Vbeta and 13 Jbeta primers that the PCR ran. TCRdb keeps only in-frame clones here, not all; method: immunoSEQ multiplex PCR. The sample consists of over 100,000 clones, about four fifths of them appearing once. This clonotype originated in a young man in good health and CMV-seronegative. The sample comprised PBMCs. V usage is TRBV18 and J usage is TRBJ2-3, with D unresolved. CDR3 amino acids: CASSSYDVGGDTQYF. The CDR3 DNA follows: TGTGCCAGCTCATCCTACGACGTAGGCGGAGATACGCAGTATTTT.